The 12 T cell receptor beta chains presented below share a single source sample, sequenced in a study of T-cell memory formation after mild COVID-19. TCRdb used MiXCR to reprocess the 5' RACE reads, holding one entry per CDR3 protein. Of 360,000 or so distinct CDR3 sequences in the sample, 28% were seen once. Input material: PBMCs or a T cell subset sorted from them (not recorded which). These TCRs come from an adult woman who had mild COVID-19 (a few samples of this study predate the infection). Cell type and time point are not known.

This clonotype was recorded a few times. The CDR3 protein is CASSPIQPNTEAFF. CDR3 nucleotide sequence: TGTGCCAGCAGCCCGATCCAACCGAACACTGAAGCTTTCTTT. This chain connects TRBV7-9 to TRBJ1-1; D gene uncertain. The ends were cut back, 5 bases at V and 1 base at J, with 11 bases in the middle. Germline V CDR1 and CDR2: SEHNR, FQNEAQ (reference sequence). The CDR3 is 14 residues long.

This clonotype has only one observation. In nucleotides, the CDR3 is TGTGCCAGCACCGGGACAATCAACGGGGAGCTGTTTTTT. It is translated as CASTGTINGELFF. The gene calls are TRBV2 and TRBJ2-2; D is perhaps TRBD1 (6 bases). Trimming took off 7 bases at V and 7 bases at J, with 13 bases between the two ends. Germline V lookup: CDR1 SNHLY, CDR2 FYNNEI. This CDR3 contains 13 residues.

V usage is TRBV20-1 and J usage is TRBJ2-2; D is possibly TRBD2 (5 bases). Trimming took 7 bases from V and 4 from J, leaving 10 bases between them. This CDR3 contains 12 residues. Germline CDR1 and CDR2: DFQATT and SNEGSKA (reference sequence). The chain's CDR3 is CSGRSGTGELFF. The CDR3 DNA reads TGCAGTGGCCGGAGCGGCACCGGGGAGCTGTTTTTT.

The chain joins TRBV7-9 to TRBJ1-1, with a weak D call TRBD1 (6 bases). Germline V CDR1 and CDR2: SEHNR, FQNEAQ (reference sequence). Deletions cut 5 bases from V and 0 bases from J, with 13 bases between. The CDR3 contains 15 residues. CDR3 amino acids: CASSPGTPMNTEAFF. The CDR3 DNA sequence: TGTGCCAGCAGCCCCGGGACACCGATGAACACTGAAGCTTTCTTT.

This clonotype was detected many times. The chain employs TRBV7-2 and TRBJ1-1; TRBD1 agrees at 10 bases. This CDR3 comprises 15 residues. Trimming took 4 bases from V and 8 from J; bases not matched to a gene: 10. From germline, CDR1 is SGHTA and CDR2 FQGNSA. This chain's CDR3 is CASSSTGGATSEAFF. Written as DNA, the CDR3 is TGTGCCAGCAGCTCGACAGGGGGCGCGACCTCAGAAGCTTTCTTT.

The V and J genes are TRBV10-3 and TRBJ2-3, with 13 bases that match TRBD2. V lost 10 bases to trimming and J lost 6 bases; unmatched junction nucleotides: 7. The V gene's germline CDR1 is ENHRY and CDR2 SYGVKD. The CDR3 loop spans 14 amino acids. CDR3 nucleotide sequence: TGTGCCACACTAGCGGGAGGGACCACCGATACGCAGTATTTT. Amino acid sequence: CATLAGGTTDTQYF.

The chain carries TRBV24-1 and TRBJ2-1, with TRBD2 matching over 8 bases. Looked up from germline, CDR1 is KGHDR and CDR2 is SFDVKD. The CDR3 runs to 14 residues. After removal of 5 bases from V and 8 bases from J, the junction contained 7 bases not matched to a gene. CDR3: CATSVPGGDYEQFF. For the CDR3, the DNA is TGTGCCACCAGTGTGCCGGGAGGGGACTATGAGCAGTTCTTC.

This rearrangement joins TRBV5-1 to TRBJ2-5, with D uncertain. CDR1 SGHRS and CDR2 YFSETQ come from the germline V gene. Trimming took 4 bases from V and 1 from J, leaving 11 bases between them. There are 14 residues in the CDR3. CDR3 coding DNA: TGCGCCAGCAGCGGATGGGGTGTCCAAGAGACCCAGTACTTC. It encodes CASSGWGVQETQYF.

CDR3 sequence reads: CASSFGQGKGTEAFF. In DNA form, the CDR3 reads TGTGCCAGCAGCTTCGGGCAGGGGAAGGGAACTGAAGCTTTCTTT. J is TRBJ1-1 and V is TRBV5-4, with a possible D match to TRBD1 (6 bases). Germline loops: CDR1 SGHNT, CDR2 YYREEE (reference sequence). The CDR3 runs to 15 residues. Trimming stripped 2 bases from V and 5 bases from J, with 16 bases between.

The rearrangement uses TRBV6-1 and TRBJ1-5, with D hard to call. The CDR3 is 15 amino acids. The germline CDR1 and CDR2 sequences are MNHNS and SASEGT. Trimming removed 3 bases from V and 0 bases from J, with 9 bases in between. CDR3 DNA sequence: TGTGCCAGCAGTGAGAAGTCCGTTAGCAATCAGCCCCAGCATTTT. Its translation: CASSEKSVSNQPQHF.

CDR3 amino acids: CSAARGFLQETQYF. The CDR3 coding sequence is TGCAGTGCGGCCCGGGGCTTTCTCCAAGAGACCCAGTACTTC. The chain uses TRBV20-1 and TRBJ2-5, with D possibly called TRBD1 or TRBD2 (5 bases each). The CDR3 totals 14 residues. V was clipped by 6 bases and J by 1 base, with 15 bases between them. CDR1 is DFQATT, CDR2 SNEGSKA, per germline (reference sequence).

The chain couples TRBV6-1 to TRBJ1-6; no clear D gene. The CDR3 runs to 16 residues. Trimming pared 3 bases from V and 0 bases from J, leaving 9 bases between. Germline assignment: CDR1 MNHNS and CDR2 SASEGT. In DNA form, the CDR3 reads TGTGCCAGCAGTGATAACGGAAGCTCCTATAATTCACCCCTCCACTTT. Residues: CASSDNGSSYNSPLHF.